These 22 T cell receptor beta chains came from one sample sequenced in a study of pediatric ulcerative colitis. Clones were sequenced by immunoSEQ multiplex PCR, and TCRdb holds only the in-frame ones, with some missing. Among 55,000 to 75,000 clones listed, roughly nine tenths were seen once. Specimen: blood. The receptors stem from a boy between 5 and 17 years old with severe ulcerative colitis.

DNA of the CDR3: TGTGCCACCAAGACAGGGATGGCTGAAAAACTGTTTTTT. It is translated as CATKTGMAEKLFF. This chain links TRBV2 with TRBJ1-4, with 7 bases that match TRBD1. The CDR3 consists of 13 residues. The junction had 9 bases not matched to a gene; V was cut back by 10 bases and J by 7 bases. Germline V gene data show CDR1 as SNHLY and CDR2 as FYNNEI.

The chain joins TRBV7-9 to TRBJ2-5; D is unresolved. Germline-derived CDR1 and CDR2 are SEHNR and FQNEAQ (reference sequence). Trimming pared 1 base from V and 5 bases from J, leaving 5 bases between. This CDR3 region has 12 residues. CDR3 protein: CASSLGLETQYF. CDR3 bases: TGTGCCAGCAGCTTAGGGCTTGAGACCCAGTACTTC.

The rearrangement joins TRBV13 to TRBJ1-4; possibly TRBD1 for D (5 bases). Deletions cut 3 bases from V and 0 bases from J, with 14 bases between. CDR1 is PRHDT and CDR2 is FYEKMQ in the germline V gene (reference sequence). The CDR3 is 17 residues long. The CDR3 reads CASSLGSGKATNEKLFF. The CDR3 DNA reads as TGTGCCAGCAGCTTGGGGTCAGGGAAGGCAACTAATGAAAAACTGTTTTTT. The full variable domain, with the rest looked up from reference TRBV13 and TRBJ1-4, is AAGVIQSPRHLIKEKRETATLKCYPIPRHDTVYWYQQGPGQDPQFLISFYEKMQSDKGSIPDRFSAQQFSDYHSELNMSSLELGDSALYFCASSLGSGKATNEKLFFGSGTQLSVL.

This chain uses TRBV11-3 with TRBJ2-5; 11 positions match TRBD2. In germline, CDR1 is SGHNT, CDR2 YENEEA. Trimming cost V 6 bases and J 1 base; bases outside gene matches: 7. This CDR3 is built from 16 residues. CDR3 protein: CASSPGTSGPQETQYF. The CDR3 DNA sequence: TGTGCCAGCAGTCCCGGGACTAGCGGACCCCAAGAGACCCAGTACTTC.

The rearrangement links TRBV6-5 to TRBJ2-7; weak D call: TRBD2 (5 bases). The CDR3 spans 14 residues. Trimming took 0 bases from V and 0 from J, leaving 6 bases between them. CDR1 is MNHEY and CDR2 is SVGAGI in the germline V gene. The CDR3 nucleotides are TGTGCCAGCAGTTACTCGGCGGGCTCCTACGAGCAGTACTTC. Residues: CASSYSAGSYEQYF.

In DNA, the CDR3 is TGTGCCAGCAGCTTAGGTTTGAACACCGGGGAGCTGTTTTTT. Amino acids: CASSLGLNTGELFF. This chain uses TRBV13 with TRBJ2-2; D call uncertain. V lost 0 bases and J 1 base, leaving 3 bases between the germline ends. The CDR3 has 14 residues. From germline, CDR1 is PRHDT and CDR2 FYEKMQ (reference sequence).

The rearrangement joins TRBV25-1 to TRBJ2-1, with 8 bases lining up with TRBD2. The length of the CDR3 is 15 residues. The germline gives CDR1 MGHDK, CDR2 SYGVNS. Losses at the gene ends were 1 base for V and 8 bases for J; bases not matched to a gene: 7. The CDR3, as DNA: TGTGCCAGCAGTGAATTAACGGGAGGGCCTGATGAGCAGTTCTTC. It translates to CASSELTGGPDEQFF.

As concerns this clone: Mismatch with germline at one junction end may stem from a read error. The chain couples TRBV30 to TRBJ2-7; D possibly uses TRBD1 or TRBD2 (6 bases each). The germline gives CDR1 GTSNPN, CDR2 SVGIG (reference sequence). The CDR3 length is 11 residues. The CDR3 here is CAWSVGAGGGF. CDR3 nucleotides: TGTGCCTGGAGTGTAGGAGCCGGAGGGGGGTTC.

This clone has only one observation. The gene calls are TRBV25-1 and TRBJ2-7; 13 bases match TRBD2. The V gene end was trimmed by 3 bases and the J gene end by 5 bases; junction bases not matched to a gene: 7. CDR3 length equals 16 residues. Germline V CDR1 and CDR2: MGHDK, SYGVNS. CDR3: CASSDYGLAGEDEQYF. The DNA of the CDR3 is TGTGCCAGCAGTGATTATGGACTAGCGGGAGAAGACGAGCAGTACTTC.

Notes on this clone: The sample holds other DNA sequences that translate to the same CDR3. The genes are TRBV30 and TRBJ2-5; the D gene could be TRBD1 or TRBD2 (6 bases each). CDR1 is GTSNPN, CDR2 SVGIG, per germline (reference sequence). The ends were cut back, 1 base at V and 5 bases at J, with 11 bases in the middle. The CDR3 is 13 amino acids. CDR3: CAWSGRGGETQYF. As DNA, the CDR3 is TGTGCCTGGAGTGGCAGGGGAGGTGAGACCCAGTACTTC.

CDR3 in DNA: TGTGCCAGCAATCCTAGCGGGTCCTACGAGCAGTACTTC. It specifies CASNPSGSYEQYF. This chain connects TRBV6-5 to TRBJ2-7, with 8 bases aligning to TRBD2. The CDR3 consists of 13 residues. J was trimmed by 1 base and V by 7 bases; bases with no gene match: 3. Germline V gene lookup returns CDR1 MNHEY and CDR2 SVGAGI.

The V and J genes are TRBV5-6 and TRBJ1-5, with 10 bases lining up with TRBD1. This CDR3 is built from 18 residues. Trimming cost V 3 bases and J 1 base; bases outside gene matches: 10. The germline CDR1 and CDR2 sequences are SGHDT and YYEEEE. CDR3 loop: CASSSGTGEGRSNQPQHF. The DNA of the CDR3 is TGTGCCAGCAGCTCCGGGACAGGGGAAGGTCGAAGCAATCAGCCCCAGCATTTT.

The chain carries TRBV7-3 and TRBJ2-3; D not resolved. CDR1 SGHTA and CDR2 FQGTGA come from the germline V gene. The CDR3 totals 13 residues. The V end was cut by 2 bases, the J end by 3 bases, with 6 bases between. This CDR3 is CASSLQRTDTQYF. The CDR3 coding sequence is TGTGCCAGCAGCTTACAGCGTACAGATACGCAGTATTTT.

V is TRBV5-6 and J is TRBJ1-2, with D hard to call. The CDR3 is 15 residues long. Germline values: CDR1 SGHDT, CDR2 YYEEEE. The ends were cut back, 5 bases at V and 1 base at J, with 15 bases in the middle. The CDR3 DNA sequence: TGTGCCAGCAGGCGACACTCCGGCGGTAACTATGGCTACACCTTC. Its protein is CASRRHSGGNYGYTF.

This clone came up once. V is TRBV2 and J is TRBJ2-6; no clear D. The V and J ends lost 8 bases and 4 bases respectively, with 9 bases between them. In germline, CDR1 is SNHLY, CDR2 FYNNEI. CDR3 length: 13 residues. CDR3 in amino acids: CASVGTGANVLTF. The DNA of the CDR3 is TGTGCCAGCGTCGGAACCGGGGCCAACGTCCTGACTTTC.

The chain joins TRBV10-3 to TRBJ2-5; no reliable D call. The DNA end is a closer match to TRBJ2-7, so the J assignment may be wrong. Germline V gene lookup returns CDR1 ENHRY and CDR2 SYGVKD. CDR3 length: 13 amino acids. CDR3 sequence (DNA): TGTGCCATCGCCAGTAGGGCGTCCTACGAGCAGTACTTC. Translation gives CAIASRASYEQYF.

The rearrangement links TRBV6-1 to TRBJ1-5; 7 positions match TRBD1. Germline trimming cut 5 bases from V and 7 bases from J; bases unmatched to any gene: 5. This CDR3 has 13 amino acids. Per the germline V gene, CDR1 is MNHNS and CDR2 is SASEGT. CDR3 sequence (DNA): TGTGCCAGCAGTCACACAGGGGAGCAGCCCCAGCATTTT. It codes for CASSHTGEQPQHF.

The gene calls are TRBV7-6 and TRBJ1-3; no firm D call. Germline values: CDR1 SGHVS, CDR2 FNYEAQ. The CDR3 has 12 amino acids. Trimming cost V 5 bases and J 0 bases, with 2 bases left between them. CDR3: CASSRSGNTIYF. The CDR3 nucleotides are TGTGCCAGCAGCCGCTCTGGAAACACCATATATTTT.

The chain combines TRBV28 with TRBJ2-7, with D possibly TRBD1 on 5 matching bases. CDR1 and CDR2 (germline): MDHEN, SYDVKM. Trimming removed 6 bases at V and 0 bases at J, with 9 bases between. This CDR3 spans 13 amino acids. The DNA of the CDR3 is TGTGCCAGCAGGGGAACAGGCTCCTACGAGCAGTACTTC. Amino acids: CASRGTGSYEQYF.

The CDR3 sequence: CASRGGTASYEQYF. Written as DNA, the CDR3 is TGCGCCAGCAGGGGGGGGACGGCCTCCTACGAGCAGTACTTC. The chain recombines TRBV5-1 with TRBJ2-7; 7 bases map to TRBD2. Germline trimming cut 5 bases from V and 0 bases from J; bases unmatched to any gene: 5. CDR3 length: 14 residues. Looked up from germline, CDR1 is SGHRS and CDR2 is YFSETQ.

The J gene is TRBJ2-5, the V gene TRBV4-1; D call uncertain. V dropped 0 bases and J dropped 4 bases, with 9 bases sitting between them. This CDR3 is 14 amino acids long. Germline lookup yields CDR1 MGHRA and CDR2 YSYEKL. CDR3 bases: TGCGCCAGCAGCCAAGATAGGGCAGCAGAGACCCAGTACTTC. It codes for CASSQDRAAETQYF.

V gene TRBV12-5 combines with J gene TRBJ2-1; D unclear. V lost 3 bases and J lost 5, with 5 bases in between. CDR1 and CDR2 (germline): LGHNT, FRNRAP. The length of the CDR3 is 12 residues. The CDR3 DNA follows: TGTGCTAGTGGTTTCGGCCACAATGAGCAGTTCTTC. Its protein is CASGFGHNEQFF.